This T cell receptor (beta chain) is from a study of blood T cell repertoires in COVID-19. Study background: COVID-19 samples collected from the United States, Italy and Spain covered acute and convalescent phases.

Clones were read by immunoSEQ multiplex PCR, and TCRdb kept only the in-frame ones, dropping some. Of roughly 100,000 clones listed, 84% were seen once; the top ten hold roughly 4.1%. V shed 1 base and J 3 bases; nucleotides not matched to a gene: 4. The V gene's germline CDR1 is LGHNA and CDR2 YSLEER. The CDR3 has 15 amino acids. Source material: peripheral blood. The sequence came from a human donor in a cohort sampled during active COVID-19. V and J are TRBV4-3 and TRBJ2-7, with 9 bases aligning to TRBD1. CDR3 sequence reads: CASSQGTGEDYEQYF. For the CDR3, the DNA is TGCGCCAGCAGCCAAGGGACAGGGGAAGACTACGAGCAGTACTTC.